The 4 T cell receptor beta chains listed next were all sequenced from one sample in a study of blood T cell repertoires in COVID-19. Produced via immunoSEQ multiplex PCR; TCRdb's table is partial and in-frame only. The repertoire holds around 12,000 clones, with around four fifths as singletons. The material sequenced was peripheral blood. The receptors come from a woman at least 80 years old with acute or convalescent COVID-19.

The V gene is TRBV6-1, the J gene TRBJ1-5; 9 bases are a match to TRBD1. Germline CDR1 and CDR2: MNHNS and SASEGT. V trimming: 4 bases; J trimming: 2 bases; junction bases outside the gene matches: 6. The CDR3 length is 16 residues. The CDR3 is CASSAQTGGGNQPQHF. CDR3 coding DNA: TGTGCCAGCAGTGCTCAAACAGGGGGCGGCAATCAGCCCCAGCATTTT.

This clone was seen more than once but under ten times. The chain links TRBV5-1 to TRBJ2-3; 7 bases align to TRBD2. This CDR3 is 15 amino acids long. With 4 bases clipped from V and 5 bases from J, the junction kept 10 bases outside the gene matches. Germline V gene data show CDR1 as SGHRS and CDR2 as YFSETQ. CDR3 region: CASSPASGREDTQYF. CDR3 in DNA: TGCGCCAGCAGCCCGGCTAGCGGTCGTGAAGATACGCAGTATTTT.

This clone was counted between two and nine times. The CDR3 DNA reads TGTGCCAGCAGTAGACCACAGGGGACTGGGGCCAACGTCCTGACTTTC. Translating it yields CASSRPQGTGANVLTF. The rearrangement joins TRBV6-2 or TRBV6-3 to TRBJ2-6, with 7 bases lining up with TRBD1. Trimming cost V 5 bases and J 2 bases; bases outside gene matches: 6. Germline CDR1 MNHEY, CDR2 SVGEGT. The CDR3 has 16 amino acids.

This sequence joins TRBV5-1 and TRBJ2-1; 7 bases agree with TRBD2. Germline V lookup: CDR1 SGHRS, CDR2 YFSETQ. CDR3 length: 15 amino acids. The J segment lost 2 bases and the V segment lost 7 bases, leaving 9 bases of the junction unmatched. This CDR3 is CASAAGGGAYNEQFF. The CDR3 DNA reads TGCGCCAGCGCCGCAGGCGGGGGAGCCTACAATGAGCAGTTCTTC. Filled out from reference TRBV5-1 and TRBJ2-1, the complete variable domain reads KAGVTQTPRYLIKTRGQQVTLSCSPISGHRSVSWYQQTPGQGLQFLFEYFSETQRNKGNFPGRFSGRQFSNSRSEMNVSTLELGDSALYLCASAAGGGAYNEQFFGPGTRLTVL.